Below, one T cell receptor beta chain is given with its context. The V end was cut by 5 bases, the J end by 7 bases, with 3 bases between. The CDR3 contains 11 residues. Germline lookup yields CDR1 SGHAT and CDR2 FQNNGV. This sample stems from a study of CD8+ T cells in alopecia areata. In each case, RNA was isolated and then reverse transcribed into cDNA as the sequencing template. Libraries were prepared by immunoSEQ multiplex PCR; TCRdb keeps only in-frame clonotypes and omits some of them. The table has some 150,000 clones, roughly 50% seen once; the top ten hold under 8%. This specimen was CD4+ T cells sorted from blood, taken at week 0. This sequence was found in a human donor with alopecia areata. The chain recombines TRBV11-2 with TRBJ1-6; no reliable D call. CDR3 residues: CASSMNSPLHF. CDR3 DNA: TGTGCCAGCAGCATGAATTCACCCCTCCACTTT.